This T cell receptor (beta chain) was sequenced in a study of brain T cells in children with intractable seizures. General study points: Patients' HCMV serostatus was unknown; virus specificity rests on CDR3 similarity alone.

On this clone itself: Its antigen is undetermined.

Produced via immunoSEQ multiplex PCR; TCRdb's table is partial and in-frame only. The data contain under 400,000 clones, roughly 93% of them singletons. Germline CDR1 and CDR2: SGHVS and FNYEAQ. This CDR3 has 12 residues. Trimming took off 5 bases at V and 7 bases at J, with 12 bases between the two ends. Time point specified: blood from clinic visit 5 months post-surgery; TSC patient then seizure free. Surgery cases with the highest brain T cell transcript signatures were chosen for sequencing. Patients received at least one anti-epileptic drug before surgery. Sequenced here: peripheral blood, sampled 4 to 5 months after surgery. The origin of this receptor is a boy younger than two with tuberous sclerosis and intractable seizures. This chain joins TRBV7-6 and TRBJ2-7; D gene unclear. CDR3: CASSTYSGEQYF. The CDR3 coding sequence is TGTGCCAGCAGCACCTATTCGGGTGAGCAGTACTTC.